This is a list of T cell receptor beta chains from one sample in a study of Ad26.COV2.S vaccination and SARS-CoV-2 variants. The repertoire was sequenced with immunoSEQ multiplex PCR; TCRdb's copy has only in-frame clones and lacks some. The repertoire includes roughly 330,000 clones, 85% to 90% of them detected once, and approximately 5.8% sits in the top ten. The starting material was peripheral blood, obtained in a trial of Ad26.COV2.S vaccine versus placebo. Receptors originate from a person aged 18 to 65 who received the Ad26.COV2.S COVID-19 vaccine or a placebo. Both conserved end residues are part of each CDR3. D genes are given only for firm matches. Part of the rows lack a size; the others show once, few, many or a class for expanded clones.

j_call	clone_size	d_call	v_call	cdr3_aa	cdr3_nt
TRBJ2-7	few	TRBD1	TRBV3-1/TRBV3-2	CASSRTGQGNEQYF	TGTGCCAGCAGCCGAACGGGACAGGGGAACGAGCAGTACTTC
TRBJ2-2	few	.	TRBV21-1	CASSKTGGRERPNTGELFF	TGTGCCAGCAGCAAAACCGGCGGGCGGGAGAGGCCGAACACCGGGGAGCTGTTTTTT
TRBJ2-1	.	.	TRBV7-2	CASSFPSHNEQFF	TGTGCCAGCAGCTTCCCTTCGCACAATGAGCAGTTCTTC
TRBJ2-2	.	.	TRBV19	CASSILGVNTGELFF	TGTGCCAGTAGTATTTTAGGGGTGAACACCGGGGAGCTGTTTTTT
TRBJ2-1	.	.	TRBV4-3	CASSQDYQMLVYNEQFF	TGCGCCAGCAGCCAAGATTATCAGATGTTGGTGTACAATGAGCAGTTCTTC
TRBJ2-1	once	TRBD2	TRBV4-3	CASSQDGGLAFDEQFF	TGCGCCAGCAGCCAAGATGGGGGACTAGCCTTTGATGAGCAGTTCTTC
TRBJ2-3	.	.	TRBV4-1	CASSQATGVILDTQYF	TGCGCCAGCAGCCAAGCGACGGGAGTCATATTAGATACGCAGTATTTT
TRBJ1-2	few	.	TRBV27	CASRPGLDYGYTF	TGTGCCAGCAGGCCGGGACTGGACTATGGCTACACCTTC
TRBJ2-2	.	.	TRBV19	CASSLGHAGFTGELFF	TGTGCCAGTAGTTTGGGACACGCAGGATTCACCGGGGAGCTGTTTTTT
TRBJ1-1	.	.	TRBV19	CASSLGNTEAFF	TGTGCCAGTAGTCTGGGGAACACTGAAGCTTTCTTT
TRBJ1-1	.	.	TRBV27	CASSLGQTNTEAFF	TGTGCCAGCAGCTTAGGACAGACGAACACTGAAGCTTTCTTT
TRBJ2-3	.	TRBD2	TRBV4-3	CASQGLAGGPDTQYF	TGCGCCAGCCAAGGACTAGCGGGAGGTCCAGATACGCAGTATTTT
TRBJ1-1	.	.	TRBV3-1/TRBV3-2	CASSQASTPTWNTEAFF	TGTGCCAGCAGCCAAGCCAGTACCCCAACCTGGAACACTGAAGCTTTCTTT
TRBJ1-5	.	.	TRBV19	CASSIVGNQPQHF	TGTGCCAGTAGTATAGTTGGGAATCAGCCCCAGCATTTT
TRBJ2-1	.	.	TRBV9	CASSSPVESPSDEQFF	TGTGCCAGCAGCAGCCCTGTGGAGTCCCCTTCTGATGAGCAGTTCTTC
TRBJ1-1	.	.	TRBV19	CASSSSSNTEAFF	TGTGCCAGTAGTAGTAGCTCGAACACTGAAGCTTTCTTT
TRBJ1-1	.	.	TRBV6-6	CASTLGGGNTEAFF	TGTGCCAGCACCCTAGGGGGGGGGAACACTGAAGCTTTCTTT
TRBJ2-2	.	.	TRBV3-1/TRBV3-2	CASSSTLAGPTTGELFF	TGTGCCAGCAGCTCGACCTTGGCGGGGCCAACCACCGGGGAGCTGTTTTTT
TRBJ1-1	.	.	TRBV12-5	CASGLVFPRGMNTEAFF	TGTGCTAGTGGTTTGGTATTCCCGAGGGGCATGAACACTGAAGCTTTCTTT
TRBJ2-3	.	.	TRBV6-5	CASSHYRSSTDTQYF	TGTGCCAGCAGCCACTACAGGTCTTCCACAGATACGCAGTATTTT
TRBJ1-1	.	.	TRBV2	CASSDTVNKEAFF	TGTGCCAGCAGTGATACTGTGAATAAGGAAGCTTTCTTT
TRBJ2-1	.	TRBD2	TRBV6-5	CASRGGTSGTNEQFF	TGTGCCAGCAGGGGGGGGACTAGCGGGACGAATGAGCAGTTCTTC
TRBJ1-1	.	.	TRBV19	CASSMSGRTEAFF	TGTGCCAGTAGTATGAGTGGGAGAACTGAAGCTTTCTTT
TRBJ2-3	.	TRBD2	TRBV7-7	CASSQRPGGTDTQYF	TGTGCCAGCAGCCAGCGGCCGGGAGGGACAGATACGCAGTATTTT
TRBJ2-7	.	.	TRBV29-1	CSVGGAHRYEQYF	TGCAGCGTGGGTGGGGCCCACCGCTACGAGCAGTACTTC
TRBJ2-5	.	.	TRBV7-2	CASSFPAKETQYF	TGTGCCAGCAGCTTTCCCGCCAAAGAGACCCAGTACTTC
TRBJ1-4	.	.	TRBV12-3/TRBV12-4	CASSFTSTEKLFF	TGTGCCAGCAGTTTTACCTCTACCGAAAAACTGTTTTTT
TRBJ1-5	many	.	TRBV27	CASSLYQGYLGEQPQHF	TGTGCCAGCAGTTTATATCAGGGTTATCTGGGAGAGCAGCCCCAGCATTTT
TRBJ1-3	.	.	TRBV6-5	CASSYSPGADGNTIYF	TGTGCCAGCAGTTACTCTCCGGGGGCGGATGGAAACACCATATATTTT
TRBJ1-6	few	.	TRBV5-1	CASSLARSDSPLHF	TGCGCCAGCAGCTTAGCGAGGTCTGATTCACCCCTCCACTTT
TRBJ2-3	once	TRBD2	TRBV27	CASRDGGAPQYF	TGTGCCAGCAGGGACGGGGGGGCTCCGCAGTATTTT
TRBJ2-3	once	.	TRBV7-9	CASSPSGLTDTQYF	TGTGCCAGCAGCCCCTCGGGACTCACAGATACGCAGTATTTT
TRBJ1-4	.	.	TRBV27	CASSLSTGYGKLFF	TGTGCCAGCAGTTTATCGACGGGTTACGGAAAACTGTTTTTT
TRBJ2-3	.	.	TRBV11-3	CASSLDKVYRDDTQYF	TGTGCCAGCAGCTTAGATAAGGTATACAGGGACGATACGCAGTATTTT
TRBJ1-1	.	.	TRBV6-2/TRBV6-3	CASSYSTYTEAFF	TGTGCCAGCAGTTACTCGACCTACACTGAAGCTTTCTTT
TRBJ2-3	.	.	TRBV19	CASSIGLAEMIITDTQYF	TGTGCCAGTAGTATAGGTCTGGCGGAGATGATTATCACAGATACGCAGTATTTT
TRBJ1-1	once	.	TRBV6-5	CASSLGGLNTEAFF	TGTGCCAGCAGTCTAGGGGGGTTGAACACTGAAGCTTTCTTT
TRBJ1-6	.	.	TRBV27	CASKIQDSPLHF	TGTGCCAGCAAAATCCAGGATTCACCCCTCCACTTT
TRBJ2-2	.	TRBD1	TRBV24-1	CATSDRDRGRTGELFF	TGTGCCACCAGTGATCGAGACAGGGGACGAACCGGGGAGCTGTTTTTT
TRBJ1-1	once	.	TRBV7-2	CASSPEGRNTEAFF	TGTGCCAGCAGCCCCGAAGGGAGGAACACTGAAGCTTTCTTT
TRBJ2-3	.	.	TRBV2	CASSQNRPDTQYF	TGTGCCAGCAGTCAGAACAGGCCAGATACGCAGTATTTT
TRBJ1-2	.	.	TRBV18	CASSPPQDMSYGYTF	TGTGCCAGCTCACCACCGCAGGATATGTCATATGGCTACACCTTC
TRBJ1-1	.	.	TRBV19	CASSIGGLEAFF	TGTGCCAGTAGTATAGGGGGACTTGAAGCTTTCTTT
TRBJ2-7	.	.	TRBV19	CASSKGSEQYF	TGTGCCAGTAGTAAGGGATCCGAGCAGTACTTC
TRBJ1-2	.	TRBD1	TRBV18	CASSPRTGLGNTYGYTF	TGTGCCAGCTCACCAAGGACAGGGTTGGGAAATACCTATGGCTACACCTTC
TRBJ1-3	.	TRBD1	TRBV7-8	CASSFGTASGNTIYF	TGTGCCAGCAGCTTCGGGACAGCCTCTGGAAACACCATATATTTT
TRBJ2-4	.	.	TRBV6-5	CASSIGVAKNIQYF	TGTGCCAGCAGTATCGGAGTAGCCAAAAACATTCAGTACTTC
TRBJ2-1	.	TRBD2	TRBV7-9	CASSLARGGPFNEQFF	TGTGCCAGCAGCTTAGCGCGCGGGGGTCCTTTCAATGAGCAGTTCTTC
TRBJ1-2	.	.	TRBV7-2	CASSPYRALDYGYTF	TGTGCCAGCAGCCCCTACAGGGCCCTCGACTATGGCTACACCTTC
TRBJ1-5	.	TRBD1	TRBV4-3	CASSQVRGQQPQHF	TGCGCCAGCAGCCAAGTTCGGGGACAGCAGCCCCAGCATTTT